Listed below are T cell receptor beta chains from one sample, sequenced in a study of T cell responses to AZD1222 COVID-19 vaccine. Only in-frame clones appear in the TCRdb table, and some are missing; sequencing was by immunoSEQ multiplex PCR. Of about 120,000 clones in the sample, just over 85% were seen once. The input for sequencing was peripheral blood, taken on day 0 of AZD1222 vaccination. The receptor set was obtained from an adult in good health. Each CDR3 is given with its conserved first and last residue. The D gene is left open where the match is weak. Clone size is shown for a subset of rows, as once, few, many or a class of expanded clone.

CDR3 protein: CASSQVAHLRINIQYF
CDR3 DNA: TGCGCCAGCAGCCAAGTTGCACACCTGAGGATTAACATTCAGTACTTC
V gene: TRBV4-1
J gene: TRBJ2-4
D gene: -
clone size: -

CDR3 protein: CATSSAGGSYNEQFF
CDR3 DNA: TGTGCCACCAGTTCCGCGGGGGGTTCATACAATGAGCAGTTCTTC
V gene: TRBV24-1
J gene: TRBJ2-1
D gene: TRBD2
clone size: -

CDR3 protein: CASSPSDWIEYGYTF
CDR3 DNA: TGTGCCAGCAGCCCGTCCGACTGGATCGAATATGGCTACACCTTC
V gene: TRBV4-2
J gene: TRBJ1-2
D gene: -
clone size: once

CDR3 protein: CASSLVGGTFYEQYF
CDR3 DNA: TGTGCCAGCAGCTTAGTAGGGGGAACCTTCTACGAGCAGTACTTC
V gene: TRBV7-2
J gene: TRBJ2-7
D gene: -
clone size: few

CDR3 protein: CATSSGLAGLFNEQFF
CDR3 DNA: TGTGCCACCAGCTCCGGACTAGCGGGGCTATTTAATGAGCAGTTCTTC
V gene: TRBV24-1
J gene: TRBJ2-1
D gene: TRBD2
clone size: once

CDR3 protein: CASSLAAGGPSYEQYF
CDR3 DNA: TGTGCCAGCAGCTTAGCGGCGGGAGGGCCTTCCTACGAGCAGTACTTC
V gene: TRBV11-2
J gene: TRBJ2-7
D gene: TRBD2
clone size: -

CDR3 protein: CASRTVTGGSSYNEQFF
CDR3 DNA: TGTGCCAGCAGGACAGTCACGGGCGGGAGCTCCTACAATGAGCAGTTCTTC
V gene: TRBV27
J gene: TRBJ2-1
D gene: TRBD2
clone size: once

CDR3 protein: CASSSPVSPYEQYF
CDR3 DNA: TGTGCCAGCAGTTCCCCGGTGAGCCCCTACGAGCAGTACTTC
V gene: TRBV28
J gene: TRBJ2-7
D gene: -
clone size: -

CDR3 protein: CASSLLGPRDTQYF
CDR3 DNA: TGTGCCAGCAGCTTATTGGGTCCCAGAGATACGCAGTATTTT
V gene: TRBV7-8
J gene: TRBJ2-3
D gene: -
clone size: -

CDR3 protein: CASRVEGGGETQYF
CDR3 DNA: TGTGCCAGCAGGGTGGAAGGGGGGGGAGAGACCCAGTACTTC
V gene: TRBV5-4
J gene: TRBJ2-5
D gene: -
clone size: -

CDR3 protein: CASSTGQGYEQYF
CDR3 DNA: TGTGCCAGCAGCACGGGACAGGGGTACGAGCAGTACTTC
V gene: TRBV7-6
J gene: TRBJ2-7
D gene: TRBD1
clone size: -

CDR3 protein: CASAGGRDSPLHF
CDR3 DNA: TGTGCCAGCGCGGGGGGTCGAGATTCACCCCTCCACTTT
V gene: TRBV19
J gene: TRBJ1-6
D gene: -
clone size: -

CDR3 protein: CASSYLQGQSNTGELFF
CDR3 DNA: TGTGCCAGCAGTTACCTTCAGGGACAGTCGAACACCGGGGAGCTGTTTTTT
V gene: TRBV6-2/TRBV6-3
J gene: TRBJ2-2
D gene: TRBD1
clone size: -

CDR3 protein: CTSSQSPGGLNTGELFF
CDR3 DNA: TGCACCAGCAGCCAGTCTCCGGGGGGCCTGAACACCGGGGAGCTGTTTTTT
V gene: TRBV1
J gene: TRBJ2-2
D gene: -
clone size: -

CDR3 protein: CASSLAGTSGGTDTQYF
CDR3 DNA: TGCGCCAGCAGCTTGGCCGGGACTAGCGGCGGCACAGATACGCAGTATTTT
V gene: TRBV5-1
J gene: TRBJ2-3
D gene: TRBD2
clone size: once

CDR3 protein: CASSLMETGTDTQYF
CDR3 DNA: TGTGCCAGCAGCTTGATGGAGACCGGGACAGATACGCAGTATTTT
V gene: TRBV7-2
J gene: TRBJ2-3
D gene: -
clone size: -

CDR3 protein: CASSHDRADEKLFF
CDR3 DNA: TGTGCCAGCAGCCATGACAGGGCGGATGAAAAACTGTTTTTT
V gene: TRBV7-8
J gene: TRBJ1-4
D gene: TRBD1
clone size: -

CDR3 protein: CASSQPSTGTEQFF
CDR3 DNA: TGTGCCAGCTCACAACCGAGTACAGGGACTGAGCAGTTCTTC
V gene: TRBV18
J gene: TRBJ2-1
D gene: -
clone size: once